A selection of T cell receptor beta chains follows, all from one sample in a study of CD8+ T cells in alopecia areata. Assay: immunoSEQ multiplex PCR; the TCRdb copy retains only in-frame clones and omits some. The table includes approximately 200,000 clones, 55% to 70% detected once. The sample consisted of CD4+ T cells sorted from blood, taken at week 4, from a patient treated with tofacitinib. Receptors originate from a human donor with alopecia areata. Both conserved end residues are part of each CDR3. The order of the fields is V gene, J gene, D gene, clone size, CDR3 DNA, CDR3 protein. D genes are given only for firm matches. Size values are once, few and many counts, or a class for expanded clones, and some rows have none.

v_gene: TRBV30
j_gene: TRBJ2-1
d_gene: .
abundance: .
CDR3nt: TGTGCCTGGAGTGTACTCAATGAGCAGTTCTTC
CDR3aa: CAWSVLNEQFF

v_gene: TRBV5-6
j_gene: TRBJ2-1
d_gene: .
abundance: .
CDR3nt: TGTGCCAGCAGCAGACTGGAACGAATGAGGGGTGAGCAGTTCTTC
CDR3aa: CASSRLERMRGEQFF

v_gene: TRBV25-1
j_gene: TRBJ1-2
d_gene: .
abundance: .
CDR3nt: TGTGCCAGCAGTGAAGCCTATGGCTACACCTTC
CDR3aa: CASSEAYGYTF

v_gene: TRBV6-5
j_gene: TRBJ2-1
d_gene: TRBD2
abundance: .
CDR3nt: TGTGCCAGCAACATGGCGGGGGGGTCAGGGGAGCAGTTCTTC
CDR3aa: CASNMAGGSGEQFF

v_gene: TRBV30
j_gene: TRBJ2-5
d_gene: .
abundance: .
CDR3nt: TGTGCCTGGAGCTTATCTGGGACAGAGACCCAGTACTTC
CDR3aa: CAWSLSGTETQYF

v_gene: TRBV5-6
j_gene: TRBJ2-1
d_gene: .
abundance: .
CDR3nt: TGTGCCAGCAGCTCCGGACTTTTGAGTGAGCAGTTCTTC
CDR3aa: CASSSGLLSEQFF

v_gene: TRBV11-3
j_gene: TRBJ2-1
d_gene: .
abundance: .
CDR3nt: TGTGCCAGCGGCTTAGGGGGGTCTACCAATGAGCAGTTCTTC
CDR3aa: CASGLGGSTNEQFF

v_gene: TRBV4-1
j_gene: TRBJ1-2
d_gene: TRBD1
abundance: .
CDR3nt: TGCGCCAGCAGCGGGGGACAGCTTAACTATGGCTACACCTTC
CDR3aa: CASSGGQLNYGYTF

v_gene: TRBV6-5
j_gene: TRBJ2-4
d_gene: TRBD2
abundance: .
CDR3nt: TGTGCCAGCAGTCCCTCGGGGGGGAACATTCAGTACTTC
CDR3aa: CASSPSGGNIQYF

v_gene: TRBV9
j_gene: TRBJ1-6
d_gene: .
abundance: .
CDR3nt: TGTGCCAGCAGCCCCTTGGACAGCAGCTCCTATAATTCACCCCTCCACTTT
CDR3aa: CASSPLDSSSYNSPLHF

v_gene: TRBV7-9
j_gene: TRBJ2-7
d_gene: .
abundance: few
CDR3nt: TGTGCCAGCAGCTTAGCGGGGTGGGGCGAGCAGTACTTC
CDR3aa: CASSLAGWGEQYF

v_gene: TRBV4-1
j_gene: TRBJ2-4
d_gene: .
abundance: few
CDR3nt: TGCGCCAGCAGCCAAGTGTCTCGTGGGAGCATTCAGTACTTC
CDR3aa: CASSQVSRGSIQYF

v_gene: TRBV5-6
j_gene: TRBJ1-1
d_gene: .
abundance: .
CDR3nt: TGTGCCAGCAGCCGTTACGCCCTGGGAAGCACTGAAGCTTTCTTT
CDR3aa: CASSRYALGSTEAFF

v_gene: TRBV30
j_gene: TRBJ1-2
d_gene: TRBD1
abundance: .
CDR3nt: TGTGCCTGGAGCTCCGACAGGGAGGGCTACACCTTC
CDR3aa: CAWSSDREGYTF

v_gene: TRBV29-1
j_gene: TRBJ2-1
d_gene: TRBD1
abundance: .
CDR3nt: TGCAGCGTTGAAGATCGCTTGAGGGGGCCCCATGAGCAGTTCTTC
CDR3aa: CSVEDRLRGPHEQFF

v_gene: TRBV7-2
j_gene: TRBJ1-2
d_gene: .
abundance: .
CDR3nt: TGTGCCAGCAGCTTAGATGTTAGACAGCTTGGAACCTATGGCTACACCTTC
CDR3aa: CASSLDVRQLGTYGYTF

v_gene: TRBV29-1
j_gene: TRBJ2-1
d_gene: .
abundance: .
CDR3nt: TGCAGCGTTGTCGGCCAGAACAATGAGCAGTTCTTC
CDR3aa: CSVVGQNNEQFF

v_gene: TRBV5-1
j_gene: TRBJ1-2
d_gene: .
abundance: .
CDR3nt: TGCGCCAGCAGCTTTGGTAGGGACTATGGCTACACCTTC
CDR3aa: CASSFGRDYGYTF

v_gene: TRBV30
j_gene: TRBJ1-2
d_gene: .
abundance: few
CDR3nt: TGTGCCTCTCAGGGCTACACCTTC
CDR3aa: CASQGYTF

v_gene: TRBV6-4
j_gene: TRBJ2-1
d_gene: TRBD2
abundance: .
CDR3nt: TGTGCCAGCAGTGTCGAGGCTAGCGGTTACAATGAGCAGTTCTTC
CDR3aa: CASSVEASGYNEQFF

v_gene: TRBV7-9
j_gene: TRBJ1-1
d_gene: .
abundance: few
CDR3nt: TGTGCCAGCAGCCGTCTGGGGACTGAAGCTTTCTTT
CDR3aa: CASSRLGTEAFF

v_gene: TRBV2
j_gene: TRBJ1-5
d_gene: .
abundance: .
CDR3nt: TGTGCCAGCAATGGGGGTAGGGGAAGCAATCAGCCCCAGCATTTT
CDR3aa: CASNGGRGSNQPQHF

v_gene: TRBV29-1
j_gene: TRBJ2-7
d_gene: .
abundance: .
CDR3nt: TGCAGCGTTCGCCGGGACACTAGTACCTACGAGCAGTACTTC
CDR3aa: CSVRRDTSTYEQYF

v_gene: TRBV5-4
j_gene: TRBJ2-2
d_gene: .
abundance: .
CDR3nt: TGTGCCAGCAGCTTGGGCTACGGTGTCGGGGAGCTGTTTTTT
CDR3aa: CASSLGYGVGELFF

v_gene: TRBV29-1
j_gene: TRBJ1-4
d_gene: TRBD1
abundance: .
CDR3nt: TGCAGCGTCGGCGGGACAGCGACTAATGAAAAACTGTTTTTT
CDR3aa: CSVGGTATNEKLFF

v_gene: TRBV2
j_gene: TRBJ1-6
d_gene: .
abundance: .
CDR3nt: TGTGCCAGCAGTGAAAGGATGGGAACGAACAATTCACCCCTCCACTTT
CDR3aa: CASSERMGTNNSPLHF